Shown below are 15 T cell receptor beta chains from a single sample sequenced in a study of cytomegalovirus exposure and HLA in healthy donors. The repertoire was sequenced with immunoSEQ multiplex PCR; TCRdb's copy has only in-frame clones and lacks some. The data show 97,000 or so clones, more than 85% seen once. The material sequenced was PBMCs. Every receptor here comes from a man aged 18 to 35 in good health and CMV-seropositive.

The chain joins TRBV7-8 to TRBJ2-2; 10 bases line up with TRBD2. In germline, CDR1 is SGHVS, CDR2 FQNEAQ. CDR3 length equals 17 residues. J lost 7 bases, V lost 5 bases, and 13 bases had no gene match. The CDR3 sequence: CASSQESSGRIGGELFF. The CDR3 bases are TGTGCCAGCAGCCAAGAGTCTAGCGGGAGAATTGGCGGGGAGCTGTTTTTT.

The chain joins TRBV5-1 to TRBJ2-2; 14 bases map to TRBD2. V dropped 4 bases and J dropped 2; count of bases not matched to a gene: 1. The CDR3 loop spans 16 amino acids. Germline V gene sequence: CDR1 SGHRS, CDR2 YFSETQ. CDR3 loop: CASSGTSGGNTGELFF. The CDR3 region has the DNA TGCGCCAGCAGCGGGACTAGCGGGGGAAACACCGGGGAGCTGTTTTTT.

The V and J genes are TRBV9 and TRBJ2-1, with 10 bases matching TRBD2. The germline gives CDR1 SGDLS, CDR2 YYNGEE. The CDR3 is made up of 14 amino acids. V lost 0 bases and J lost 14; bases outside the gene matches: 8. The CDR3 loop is CASSVGRAGGREFF. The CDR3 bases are TGTGCCAGCAGCGTAGGGCGAGCGGGGGGGCGAGAGTTCTTC.

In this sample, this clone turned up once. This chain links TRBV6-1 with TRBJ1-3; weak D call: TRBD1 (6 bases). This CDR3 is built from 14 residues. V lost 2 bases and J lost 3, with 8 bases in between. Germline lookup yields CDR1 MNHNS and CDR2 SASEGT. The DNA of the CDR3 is TGTGCCAGCAGTGAAACAGGGTTTGGAAACACCATATATTTT. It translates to CASSETGFGNTIYF.

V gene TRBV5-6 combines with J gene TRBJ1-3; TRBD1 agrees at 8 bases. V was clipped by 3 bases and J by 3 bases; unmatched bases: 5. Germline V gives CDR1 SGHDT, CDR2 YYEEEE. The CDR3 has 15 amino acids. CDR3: CASSSPTGVGNTIYF. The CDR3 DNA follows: TGTGCCAGCAGCTCGCCGACAGGGGTTGGAAACACCATATATTTT.

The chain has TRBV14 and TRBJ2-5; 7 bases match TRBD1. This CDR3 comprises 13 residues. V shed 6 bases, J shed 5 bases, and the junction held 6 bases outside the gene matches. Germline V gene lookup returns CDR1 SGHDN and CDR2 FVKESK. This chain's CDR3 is CASSPGQRETQYF. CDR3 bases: TGTGCCAGCAGTCCGGGACAGAGGGAGACCCAGTACTTC.

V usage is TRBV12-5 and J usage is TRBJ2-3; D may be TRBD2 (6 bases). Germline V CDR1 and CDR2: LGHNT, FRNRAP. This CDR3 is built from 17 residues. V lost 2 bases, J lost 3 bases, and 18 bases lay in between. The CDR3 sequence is CASGLYPPLRETDTQYF. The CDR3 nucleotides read TGTGCTAGTGGTTTGTACCCACCACTCCGGGAGACAGATACGCAGTATTTT.

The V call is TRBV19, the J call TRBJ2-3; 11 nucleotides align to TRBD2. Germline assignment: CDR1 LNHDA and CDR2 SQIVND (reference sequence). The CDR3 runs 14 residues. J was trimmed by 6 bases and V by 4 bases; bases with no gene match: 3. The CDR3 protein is CASSKLAGVDTQYF. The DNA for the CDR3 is TGTGCCAGTAGTAAACTAGCGGGAGTGGATACGCAGTATTTT.

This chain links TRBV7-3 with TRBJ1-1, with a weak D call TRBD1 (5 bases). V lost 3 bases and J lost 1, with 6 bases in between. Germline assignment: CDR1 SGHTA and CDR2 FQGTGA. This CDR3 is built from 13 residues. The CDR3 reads CASSFGGNTEAFF. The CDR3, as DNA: TGTGCCAGCAGCTTCGGGGGGAACACTGAAGCTTTCTTT.

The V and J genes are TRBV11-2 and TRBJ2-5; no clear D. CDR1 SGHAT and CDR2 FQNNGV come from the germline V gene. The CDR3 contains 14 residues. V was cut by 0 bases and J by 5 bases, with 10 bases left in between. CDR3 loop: CASSLDTVSETQYF. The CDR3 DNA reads TGTGCCAGCAGCTTAGATACCGTCAGTGAGACCCAGTACTTC.

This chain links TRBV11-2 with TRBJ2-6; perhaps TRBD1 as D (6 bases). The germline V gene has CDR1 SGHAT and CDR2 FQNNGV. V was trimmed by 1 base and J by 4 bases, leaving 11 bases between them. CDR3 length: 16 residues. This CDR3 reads CASSLVYRVGANVLTF. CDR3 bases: TGTGCCAGCAGCTTAGTATACAGGGTGGGGGCCAACGTCCTGACTTTC.

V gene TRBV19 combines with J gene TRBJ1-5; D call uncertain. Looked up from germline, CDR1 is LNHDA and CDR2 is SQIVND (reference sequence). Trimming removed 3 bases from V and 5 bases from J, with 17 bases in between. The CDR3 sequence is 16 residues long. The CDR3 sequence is CASSISGSNVHQPQHF. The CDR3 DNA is TGTGCCAGTAGTATTTCGGGAAGCAACGTCCATCAGCCCCAGCATTTT.

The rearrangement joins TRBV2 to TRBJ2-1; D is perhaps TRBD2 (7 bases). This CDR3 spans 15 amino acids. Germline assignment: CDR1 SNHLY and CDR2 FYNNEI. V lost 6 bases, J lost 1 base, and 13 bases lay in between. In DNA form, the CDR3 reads TGTGCCAGCAGGCCGAGGGGGGGGTCCTACAATGAGCAGTTCTTC. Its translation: CASRPRGGSYNEQFF.

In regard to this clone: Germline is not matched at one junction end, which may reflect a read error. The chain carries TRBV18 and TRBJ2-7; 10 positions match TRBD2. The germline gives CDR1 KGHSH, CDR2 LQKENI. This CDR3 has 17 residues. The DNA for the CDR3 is TGTGCCAGCTCCCCACCCGCGGCCACTAGCGGGGTTTACGAGCAGTACTTC. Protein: CASSPPAATSGVYEQYF. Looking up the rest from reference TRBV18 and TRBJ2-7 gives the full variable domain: NAGVMQNPRHLVRRRGQEARLRCSPMKGHSHVYWYRQLPEEGLKFMVYLQKENIIDESGMPKERFSAEFPKEGPSILRIQQVVRGDSAAYFCASSPPAATSGVYEQYFGPGTRLTVT.

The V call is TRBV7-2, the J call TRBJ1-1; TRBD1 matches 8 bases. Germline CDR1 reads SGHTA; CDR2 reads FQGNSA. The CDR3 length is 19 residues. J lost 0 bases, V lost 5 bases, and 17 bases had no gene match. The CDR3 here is CASSPNPKDREKMNTEAFF. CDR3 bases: TGTGCCAGCAGCCCTAACCCAAAGGACAGGGAGAAAATGAACACTGAAGCTTTCTTT.